Sequencing of this T cell receptor (beta chain) was carried out in a study of blood T cell repertoires in COVID-19. Study background: COVID-19 samples from acute and convalescent phases originated in the United States, Italy and Spain.

The data were produced by immunoSEQ multiplex PCR, yet TCRdb's version contains in-frame clones alone and is incomplete. The table lists fewer than 250,000 clones, around 80% of them singletons. The V and J ends lost 3 bases and 1 base respectively, with 3 bases between them. This CDR3 contains 11 residues. Germline V lookup: CDR1 DFQATT, CDR2 SNEGSKA (reference sequence). V gene TRBV20-1 combines with J gene TRBJ1-1; unclear D gene. Specimen: peripheral blood. The TCR originated in a man aged 45-65 years with active or convalescent COVID-19. This CDR3 is CSASRNTEAFF. CDR3 sequence (DNA): TGCAGTGCTAGCAGGAACACTGAAGCTTTCTTT.